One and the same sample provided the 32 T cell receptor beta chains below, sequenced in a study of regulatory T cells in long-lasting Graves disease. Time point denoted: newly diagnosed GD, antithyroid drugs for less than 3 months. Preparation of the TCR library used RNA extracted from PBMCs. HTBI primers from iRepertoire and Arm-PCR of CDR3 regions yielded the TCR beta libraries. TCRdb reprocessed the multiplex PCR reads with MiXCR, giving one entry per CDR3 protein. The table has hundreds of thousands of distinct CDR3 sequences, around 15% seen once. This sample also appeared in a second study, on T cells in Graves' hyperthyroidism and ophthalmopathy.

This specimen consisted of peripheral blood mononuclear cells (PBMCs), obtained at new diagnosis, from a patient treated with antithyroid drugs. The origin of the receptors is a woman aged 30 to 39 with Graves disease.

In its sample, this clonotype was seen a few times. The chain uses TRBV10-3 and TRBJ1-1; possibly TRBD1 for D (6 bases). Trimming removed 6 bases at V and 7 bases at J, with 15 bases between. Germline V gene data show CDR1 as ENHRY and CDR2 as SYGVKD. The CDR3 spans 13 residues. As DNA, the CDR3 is TGTGCCATCAGCGCGGACAGCCGCGTTGAAGCTTTCTTT. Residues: CAISADSRVEAFF.

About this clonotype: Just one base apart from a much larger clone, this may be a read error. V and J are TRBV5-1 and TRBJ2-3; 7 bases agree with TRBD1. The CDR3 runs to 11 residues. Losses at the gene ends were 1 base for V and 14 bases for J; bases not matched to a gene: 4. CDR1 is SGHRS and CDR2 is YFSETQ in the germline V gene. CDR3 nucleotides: TGCGCCAGCAGCTTGAACAGGGGTTTGTATTTT. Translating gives CASSLNRGLYF.

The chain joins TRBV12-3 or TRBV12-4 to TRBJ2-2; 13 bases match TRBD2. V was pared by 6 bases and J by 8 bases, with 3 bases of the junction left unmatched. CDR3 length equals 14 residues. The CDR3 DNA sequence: TGTGCCAGCAGATCACTAGCGGGAGGGGGGGAGCTGTTTTTT. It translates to CASRSLAGGGELFF.

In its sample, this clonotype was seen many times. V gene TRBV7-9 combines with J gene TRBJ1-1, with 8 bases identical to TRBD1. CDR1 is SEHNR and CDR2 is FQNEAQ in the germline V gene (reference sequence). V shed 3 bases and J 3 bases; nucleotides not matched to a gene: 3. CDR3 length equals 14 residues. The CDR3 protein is CASSLTGVDTEAFF. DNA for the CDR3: TGTGCCAGCAGCTTGACAGGGGTCGACACTGAAGCTTTCTTT.

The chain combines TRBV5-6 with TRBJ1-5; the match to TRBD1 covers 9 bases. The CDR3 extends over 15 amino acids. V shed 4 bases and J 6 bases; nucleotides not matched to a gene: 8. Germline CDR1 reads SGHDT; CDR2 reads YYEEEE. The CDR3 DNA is TGTGCCAGCAGCCCCTCGGGACAGGGACGTCAGCCCCAGCATTTT. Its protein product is CASSPSGQGRQPQHF.

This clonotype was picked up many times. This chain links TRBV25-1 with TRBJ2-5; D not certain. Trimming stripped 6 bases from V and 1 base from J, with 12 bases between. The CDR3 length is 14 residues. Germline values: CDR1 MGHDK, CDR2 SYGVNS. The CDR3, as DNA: TGTGCCAGCAGGGTGGCGGCAGCCCAAGAGACCCAGTACTTC. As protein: CASRVAAAQETQYF.

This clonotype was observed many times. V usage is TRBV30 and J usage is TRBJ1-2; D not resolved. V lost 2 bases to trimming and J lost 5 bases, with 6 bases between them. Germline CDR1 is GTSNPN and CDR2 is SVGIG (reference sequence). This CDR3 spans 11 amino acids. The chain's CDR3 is CAWSRQYGYTF. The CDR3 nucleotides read TGTGCCTGGAGTAGGCAATATGGCTACACCTTC.

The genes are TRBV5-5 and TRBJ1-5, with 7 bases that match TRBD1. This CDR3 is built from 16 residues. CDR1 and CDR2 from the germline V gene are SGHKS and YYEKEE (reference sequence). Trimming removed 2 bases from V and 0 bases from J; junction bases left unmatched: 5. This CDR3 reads CASSFATGHSNQPQHF. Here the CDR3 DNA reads TGTGCCAGCAGCTTCGCGACAGGGCATAGCAATCAGCCCCAGCATTTT.

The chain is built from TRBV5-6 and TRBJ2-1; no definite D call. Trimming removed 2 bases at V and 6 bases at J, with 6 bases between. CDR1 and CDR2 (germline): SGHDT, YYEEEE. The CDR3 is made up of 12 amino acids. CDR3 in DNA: TGTGCCAGCAGCTTCTGGTTCAATGAGCAGTTCTTC. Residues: CASSFWFNEQFF.

CDR3 in DNA: TGTGCCTGGAGTTCATGGGCGCGAGAGTCTGGGGCCAACGTCCTGACTTTC. Protein: CAWSSWARESGANVLTF. This chain joins TRBV30 and TRBJ2-6; D uncertain. The V end was cut by 2 bases, the J end by 1 base, with 15 bases between. This CDR3 region has 17 residues. Germline values: CDR1 GTSNPN, CDR2 SVGIG (reference sequence).

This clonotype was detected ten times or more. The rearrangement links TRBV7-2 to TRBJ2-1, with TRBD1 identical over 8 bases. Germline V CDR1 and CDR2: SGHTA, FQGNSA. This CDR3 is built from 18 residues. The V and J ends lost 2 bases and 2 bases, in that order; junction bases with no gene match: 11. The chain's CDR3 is CASSLSGRTTGAYNEQFF. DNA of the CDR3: TGTGCCAGCAGCTTATCGGGGAGGACGACAGGGGCCTACAATGAGCAGTTCTTC.

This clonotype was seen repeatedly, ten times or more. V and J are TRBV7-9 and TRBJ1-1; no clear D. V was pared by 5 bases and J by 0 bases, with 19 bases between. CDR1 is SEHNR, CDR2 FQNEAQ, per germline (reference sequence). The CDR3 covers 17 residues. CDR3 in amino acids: CASSPREAPSLNTEAFF. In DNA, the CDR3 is TGTGCCAGCAGCCCTAGAGAAGCTCCCAGTTTGAACACTGAAGCTTTCTTT. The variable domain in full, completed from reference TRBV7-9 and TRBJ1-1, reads DTGVSQNPRHKITKRGQNVTFRCDPISEHNRLYWYRQTLGQGPEFLTYFQNEAQLEKSRLLSDRFSAERPKGSFSTLEIQRTEQGDSAMYLCASSPREAPSLNTEAFFGQGTRLTVV.

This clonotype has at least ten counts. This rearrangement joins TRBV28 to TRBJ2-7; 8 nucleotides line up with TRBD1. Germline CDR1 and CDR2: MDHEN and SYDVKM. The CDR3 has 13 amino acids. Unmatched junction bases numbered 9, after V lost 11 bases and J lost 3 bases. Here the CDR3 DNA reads TGTGCCGTTTCGACAGGGGTACTCTACGAGCAGTACTTC. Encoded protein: CAVSTGVLYEQYF.

CDR3 nucleotide sequence: TGTGCCAGCAGCTTGACGTCAACTACACCCTATGGCTACACCTTC. Translating it yields CASSLTSTTPYGYTF. The chain has TRBV7-8 and TRBJ1-2, with no clear D. Trimming left V 3 bases short and J 4 bases short, with 15 bases between. This CDR3 comprises 15 residues. From germline, CDR1 is SGHVS and CDR2 FQNEAQ.

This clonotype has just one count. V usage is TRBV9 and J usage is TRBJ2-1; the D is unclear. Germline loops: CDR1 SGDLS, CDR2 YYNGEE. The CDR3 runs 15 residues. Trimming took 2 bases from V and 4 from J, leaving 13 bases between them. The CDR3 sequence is CASSVAVAGYNEQFF. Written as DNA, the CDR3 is TGTGCCAGCAGCGTCGCCGTGGCAGGTTACAATGAGCAGTTCTTC.

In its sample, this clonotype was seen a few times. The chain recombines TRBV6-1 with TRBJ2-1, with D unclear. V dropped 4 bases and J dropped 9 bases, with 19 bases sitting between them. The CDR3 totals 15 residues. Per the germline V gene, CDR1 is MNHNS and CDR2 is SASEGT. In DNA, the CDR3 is TGTGCCAGCAGTGGGCCCTCGACCCTTTCTGGTGAGCAGTTCTTC. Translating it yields CASSGPSTLSGEQFF.

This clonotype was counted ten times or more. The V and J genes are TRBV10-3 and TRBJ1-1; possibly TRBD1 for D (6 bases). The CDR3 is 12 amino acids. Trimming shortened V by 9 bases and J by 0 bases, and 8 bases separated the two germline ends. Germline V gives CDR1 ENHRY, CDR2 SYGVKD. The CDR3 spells CAIGQLNTEAFF. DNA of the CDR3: TGTGCCATTGGACAGTTGAACACTGAAGCTTTCTTT.

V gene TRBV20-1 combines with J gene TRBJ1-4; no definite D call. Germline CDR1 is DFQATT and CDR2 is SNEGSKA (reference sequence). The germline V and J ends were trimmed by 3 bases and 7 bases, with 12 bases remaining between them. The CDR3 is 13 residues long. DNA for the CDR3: TGCAGTGCTAGTGATCGGACGGTTGAAAAACTGTTTTTT. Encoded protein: CSASDRTVEKLFF.

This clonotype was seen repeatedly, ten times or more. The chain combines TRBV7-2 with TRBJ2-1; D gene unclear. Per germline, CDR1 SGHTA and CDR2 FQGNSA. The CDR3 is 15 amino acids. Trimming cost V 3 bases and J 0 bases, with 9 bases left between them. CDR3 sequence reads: CASSLTVSSYNEQFF. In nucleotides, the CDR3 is TGTGCCAGCAGCTTGACGGTTAGCTCCTACAATGAGCAGTTCTTC.

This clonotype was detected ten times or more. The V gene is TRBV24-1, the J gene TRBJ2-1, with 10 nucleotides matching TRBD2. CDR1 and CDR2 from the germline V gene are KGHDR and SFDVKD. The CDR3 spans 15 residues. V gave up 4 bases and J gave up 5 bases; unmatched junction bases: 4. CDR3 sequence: CATSDLAGDNNEQFF. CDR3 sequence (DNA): TGTGCCACCAGTGACCTAGCGGGAGACAACAATGAGCAGTTCTTC.

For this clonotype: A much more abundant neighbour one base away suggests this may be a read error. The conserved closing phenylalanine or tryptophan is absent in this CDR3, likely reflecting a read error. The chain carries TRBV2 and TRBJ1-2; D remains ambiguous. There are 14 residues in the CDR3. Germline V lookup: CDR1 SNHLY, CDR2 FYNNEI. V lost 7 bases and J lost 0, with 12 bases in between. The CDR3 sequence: CASTHIGTNYGYTL. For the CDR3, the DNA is TGTGCCAGCACCCATATCGGTACTAACTATGGCTACACCCTC.

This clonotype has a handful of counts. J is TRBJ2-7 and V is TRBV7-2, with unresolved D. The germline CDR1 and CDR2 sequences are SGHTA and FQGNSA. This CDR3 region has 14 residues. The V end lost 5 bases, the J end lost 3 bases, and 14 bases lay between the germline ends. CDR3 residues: CASSPRADVYEQYF. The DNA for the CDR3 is TGTGCCAGCAGCCCACGGGCCGACGTCTACGAGCAGTACTTC.

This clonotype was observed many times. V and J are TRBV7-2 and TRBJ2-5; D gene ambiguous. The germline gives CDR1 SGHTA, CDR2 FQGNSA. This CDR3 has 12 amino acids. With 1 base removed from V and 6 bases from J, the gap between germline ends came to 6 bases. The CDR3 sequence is CASSLDGKTQYF. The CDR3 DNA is TGTGCCAGCAGCTTAGATGGGAAGACCCAGTACTTC.

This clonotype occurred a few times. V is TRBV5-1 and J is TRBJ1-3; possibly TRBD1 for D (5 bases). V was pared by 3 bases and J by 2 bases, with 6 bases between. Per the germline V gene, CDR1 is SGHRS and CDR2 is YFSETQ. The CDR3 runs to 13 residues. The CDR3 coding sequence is TGCGCCAGCAGCTCACAGGCTGGAAACACCATATATTTT. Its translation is CASSSQAGNTIYF. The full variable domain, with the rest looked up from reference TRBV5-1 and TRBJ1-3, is KAGVTQTPRYLIKTRGQQVTLSCSPISGHRSVSWYQQTPGQGLQFLFEYFSETQRNKGNFPGRFSGRQFSNSRSEMNVSTLELGDSALYLCASSSQAGNTIYFGEGSWLTVV.

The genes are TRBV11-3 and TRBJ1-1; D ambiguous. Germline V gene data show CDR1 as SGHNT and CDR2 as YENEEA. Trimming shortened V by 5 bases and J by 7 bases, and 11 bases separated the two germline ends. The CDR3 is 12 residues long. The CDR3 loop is CASSPGTNEAFF. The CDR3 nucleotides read TGTGCCAGCAGCCCTGGCACTAATGAAGCTTTCTTT.

The CDR3 bases are TGTGCCAGCAGCCGATGGACAGACTCCTACGAGCAGTACTTC. It yields the protein CASSRWTDSYEQYF. The chain is built from TRBV6-1 and TRBJ2-7, with a possible D match to TRBD1 (6 bases). The CDR3 is 14 amino acids. CDR1 and CDR2 (germline): MNHNS, SASEGT. Trimming pared 6 bases from V and 0 bases from J, leaving 12 bases between.

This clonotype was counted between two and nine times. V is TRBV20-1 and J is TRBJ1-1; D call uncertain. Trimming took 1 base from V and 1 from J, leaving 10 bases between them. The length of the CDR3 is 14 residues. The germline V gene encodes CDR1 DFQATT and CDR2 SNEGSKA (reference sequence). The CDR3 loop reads CSARAGVWNTEAFF. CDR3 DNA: TGCAGTGCTAGAGCTGGGGTGTGGAACACTGAAGCTTTCTTT.

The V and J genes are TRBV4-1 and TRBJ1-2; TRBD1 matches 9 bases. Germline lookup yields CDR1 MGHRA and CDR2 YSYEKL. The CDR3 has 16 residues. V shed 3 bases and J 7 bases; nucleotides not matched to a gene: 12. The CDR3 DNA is TGCGCCAGCAGCCAGCGCCCCCGGGACAGGGAATCTGGCTACACCTTC. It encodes CASSQRPRDRESGYTF.

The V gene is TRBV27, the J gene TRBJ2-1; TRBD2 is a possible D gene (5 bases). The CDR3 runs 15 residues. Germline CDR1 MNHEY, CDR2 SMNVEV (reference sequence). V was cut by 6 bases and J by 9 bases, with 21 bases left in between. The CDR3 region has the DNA TGTGCCAGCAGAACCCCACTTAAGGGAGTTGGTGAGCAGTTCTTC. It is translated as CASRTPLKGVGEQFF.

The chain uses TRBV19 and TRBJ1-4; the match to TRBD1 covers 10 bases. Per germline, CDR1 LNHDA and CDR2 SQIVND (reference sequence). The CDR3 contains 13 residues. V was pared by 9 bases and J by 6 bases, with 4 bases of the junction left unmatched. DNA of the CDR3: TGTGCCAGCGGACAGGGGGTTTATGAAAAACTGTTTTTT. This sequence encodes CASGQGVYEKLFF. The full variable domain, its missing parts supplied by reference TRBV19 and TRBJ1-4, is DGGITQSPKYLFRKEGQNVTLSCEQNLNHDAMYWYRQDPGQGLRLIYYSQIVNDFQKGDIAEGYSVSREKKESFPLTVTSAQKNPTAFYLCASGQGVYEKLFFGSGTQLSVL.

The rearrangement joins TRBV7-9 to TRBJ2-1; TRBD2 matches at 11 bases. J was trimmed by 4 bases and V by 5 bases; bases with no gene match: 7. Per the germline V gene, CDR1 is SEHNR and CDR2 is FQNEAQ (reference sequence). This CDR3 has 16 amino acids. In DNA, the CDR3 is TGTGCCAGCAGCCCGTGGGGGACTAGCGGTTACAATGAGCAGTTCTTC. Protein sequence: CASSPWGTSGYNEQFF. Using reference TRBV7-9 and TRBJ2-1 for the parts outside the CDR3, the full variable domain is DTGVSQNPRHKITKRGQNVTFRCDPISEHNRLYWYRQTLGQGPEFLTYFQNEAQLEKSRLLSDRFSAERPKGSFSTLEIQRTEQGDSAMYLCASSPWGTSGYNEQFFGPGTRLTVL.

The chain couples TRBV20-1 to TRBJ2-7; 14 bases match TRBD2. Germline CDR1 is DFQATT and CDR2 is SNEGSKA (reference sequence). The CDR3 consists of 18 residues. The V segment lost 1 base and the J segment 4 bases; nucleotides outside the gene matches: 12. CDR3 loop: CSARVLGTSGSGGYEQYF. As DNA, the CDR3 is TGCAGTGCTAGAGTACTGGGGACTAGCGGGAGTGGAGGGTACGAGCAGTACTTC.